This T cell receptor beta chain derives from a study of T-cell reconstitution after alpha-beta-depleted transplantation in children. Germline loops: CDR1 SGHTA, CDR2 FQGNSA. The CDR3 contains 17 residues. Germline trimming cut 5 bases from V and 1 base from J; bases unmatched to any gene: 11. Researchers prepared the TCRbeta library using unique molecular identifiers, the study reports. MiXCR was run by TCRdb on the PCR reads, yielding one entry per CDR3 protein. Of around 530,000 distinct CDR3 sequences listed, about 30% are singletons. The chain joins TRBV7-2 to TRBJ1-5; 7 bases fit TRBD1. This clonotype was obtained from a human donor who donated a stem cell graft to a child with aplastic anemia. Sequenced here: PBMCs from the stem cell graft donor, sampled from the stem cell graft. The CDR3 bases are TGTGCCAGCAGCCCCGGGGGTCGACAGGGAAGCAATCAGCCCCAGCATTTT. Its translation: CASSPGGRQGSNQPQHF.